This T cell receptor beta chain is from a study of blood T cell repertoires in COVID-19. Study overall: Whether acute or convalescent, the COVID-19 samples came from the United States, Italy and Spain.

Measured with immunoSEQ multiplex PCR; TCRdb has only the in-frame clones, and not every one. Among under 95,000 clones listed, approximately 82% were seen once. The CDR3 covers 16 residues. Trimming removed 4 bases at V and 0 bases at J, with 13 bases between. The germline gives CDR1 SGHVS, CDR2 FNYEAQ. V and J are TRBV7-6 and TRBJ2-1; possibly TRBD1 for D (5 bases). Material for sequencing was peripheral blood. The sequence derives from a human donor in a cohort sampled during active COVID-19. CDR3 in amino acids: CASSSSADISYNEQFF. In DNA, the CDR3 is TGTGCCAGCAGCTCCAGCGCGGACATCTCCTACAATGAGCAGTTCTTC.